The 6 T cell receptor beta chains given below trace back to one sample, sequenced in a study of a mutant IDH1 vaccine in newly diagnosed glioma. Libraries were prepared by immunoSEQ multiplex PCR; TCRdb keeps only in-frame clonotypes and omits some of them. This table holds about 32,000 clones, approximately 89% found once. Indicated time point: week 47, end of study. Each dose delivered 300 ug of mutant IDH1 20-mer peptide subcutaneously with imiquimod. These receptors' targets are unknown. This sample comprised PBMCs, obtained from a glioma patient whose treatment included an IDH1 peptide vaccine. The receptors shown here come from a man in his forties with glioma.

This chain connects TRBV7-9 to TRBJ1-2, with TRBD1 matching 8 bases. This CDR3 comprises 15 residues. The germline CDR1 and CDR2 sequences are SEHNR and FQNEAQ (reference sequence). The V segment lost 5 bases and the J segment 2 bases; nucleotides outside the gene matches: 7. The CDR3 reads CASSQDRGRNYGYTF. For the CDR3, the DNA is TGTGCCAGCAGCCAAGACAGGGGTCGCAACTATGGCTACACCTTC.

CDR3 DNA: TGTGCCAGCAGACGCCCTACTAGCGCAGATACGCAGTATTTT. Its protein is CASRRPTSADTQYF. J is TRBJ2-3 and V is TRBV7-9; 7 bases are shared with TRBD2. The CDR3 totals 14 residues. Germline CDR1 SEHNR, CDR2 FQNEAQ (reference sequence). V was pared by 6 bases and J by 4 bases, with 7 bases of the junction left unmatched.

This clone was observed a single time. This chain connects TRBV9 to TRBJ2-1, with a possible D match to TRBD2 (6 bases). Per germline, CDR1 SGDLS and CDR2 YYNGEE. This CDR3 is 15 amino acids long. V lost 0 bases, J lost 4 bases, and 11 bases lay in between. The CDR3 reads CASSVAGEAYNEQFF. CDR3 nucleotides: TGTGCCAGCAGCGTAGCGGGGGAGGCGTACAATGAGCAGTTCTTC. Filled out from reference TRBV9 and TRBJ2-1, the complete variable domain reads DSGVTQTPKHLITATGQRVTLRCSPRSGDLSVYWYQQSLDQGLQFLIQYYNGEERAKGNILERFSAQQFPDLHSELNLSSLELGDSALYFCASSVAGEAYNEQFFGPGTRLTVL.

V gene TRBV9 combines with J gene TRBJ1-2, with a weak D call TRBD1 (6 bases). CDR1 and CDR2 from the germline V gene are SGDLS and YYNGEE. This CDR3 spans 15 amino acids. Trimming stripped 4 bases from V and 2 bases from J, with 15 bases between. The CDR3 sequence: CASSSGGAENYGYTF. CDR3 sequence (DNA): TGTGCCAGCAGCTCCGGGGGGGCCGAAAACTATGGCTACACCTTC.

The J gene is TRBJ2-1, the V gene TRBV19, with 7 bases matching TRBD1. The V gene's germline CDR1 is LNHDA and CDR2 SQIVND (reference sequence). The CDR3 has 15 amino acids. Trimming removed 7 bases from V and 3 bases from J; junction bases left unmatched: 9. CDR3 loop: CASTSGTVNYNEQFF. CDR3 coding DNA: TGTGCCAGTACCTCCGGGACAGTGAACTACAATGAGCAGTTCTTC.

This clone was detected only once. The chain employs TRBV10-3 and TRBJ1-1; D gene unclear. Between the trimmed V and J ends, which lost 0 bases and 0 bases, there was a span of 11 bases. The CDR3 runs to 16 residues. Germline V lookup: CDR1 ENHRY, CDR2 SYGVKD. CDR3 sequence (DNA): TGTGCCATCAGTGAGTCAGCAGGATACATGAACACTGAAGCTTTCTTT. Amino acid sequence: CAISESAGYMNTEAFF.